Detailed here is one T cell receptor (beta chain). Authors' processing steps: Amplification of reference gene primers was used by the study to estimate nucleated cell counts. Here immunoSEQ multiplex PCR was the method, and the copy in TCRdb shows in-frame clones only, minus some. That table gives V, J and clone size, and the DNA gave D and trimming. The table shows about 100,000 clones, with roughly 87% occurring only once. The data originate from a study of blood T cell repertoires in COVID-19. At the level of the study: Donors in the United States, Italy and Spain gave samples during acute or convalescent COVID-19.

Germline-derived CDR1 and CDR2 are SGHDN and FVKESK. The V gene end was trimmed by 0 bases and the J gene end by 10 bases; junction bases not matched to a gene: 10. CDR3 size: 16 residues. The sequenced sample was peripheral blood. The clonotype originates from a man aged 25 to 40 in a cohort sampled during active COVID-19. The chain links TRBV14 to TRBJ2-5; 11 bases fit TRBD2. The CDR3 loop reads CASSQDELAGETDQYF. CDR3 nucleotides: TGTGCCAGCAGCCAAGATGAACTAGCGGGGGAGACGGACCAGTACTTC.